Presented here are 7 T cell receptor beta chains from one specimen sequenced in a study of T cell repertoires in cytomegalovirus infection. Using its own MiXCR run on the reads, TCRdb lists one record per CDR3 protein. The table includes hundreds of thousands of distinct CDR3 sequences, less than 25% detected once. Source material: CD8+ T cells from PBMCs. The receptors were gathered from a human donor in good health (CMV status not recorded). Some clones in this sample may be carry-over from other donors' samples.

This clonotype occurred a few times. In nucleotides, the CDR3 is TGTGCCAGCAGTCCGCTTAGTACCTACGAGCAGTACGTC. This gives the protein CASSPLSTYEQYV. The chain has TRBV28 and TRBJ2-7, with D unclear. Germline CDR1 reads MDHEN; CDR2 reads SYDVKM. The CDR3 has 13 residues. Deletions cut 5 bases from V and 2 bases from J, with 10 bases between.

This clonotype was recorded a few times. This chain connects TRBV15 to TRBJ1-1; unclear D gene. Germline V gene lookup returns CDR1 LNHNV and CDR2 YYDKDF (reference sequence). V dropped 5 bases and J dropped 10 bases, with 23 bases sitting between them. The CDR3 contains 15 residues. CDR3 coding DNA: TGTGCCACCAGCTTCCAACTATACAGTGCGCTTGGAGCTTTCTTT. Translating it yields CATSFQLYSALGAFF.

This clonotype has more than one count but fewer than ten. The V and J genes are TRBV29-1 and TRBJ2-7; D unresolved. The V gene lost 2 bases and the J gene lost 2 bases, with 10 bases spanning the gap. CDR1 and CDR2 from the germline V gene are SQVTM and ANQGSEA. This CDR3 spans 13 amino acids. In nucleotides, the CDR3 is TGCAGCGTTGAATTCGCATCAGCCTACGAGCAGTACTTC. It translates to CSVEFASAYEQYF.

The rearrangement links TRBV29-1 to TRBJ1-2; maybe TRBD1 (5 bases). The CDR3 extends over 11 amino acids. Germline CDR1 reads SQVTM; CDR2 reads ANQGSEA. Deletions cut 4 bases from V and 8 bases from J, with 11 bases between. The CDR3 loop is CSVARERGYTF. The CDR3 DNA sequence: TGCAGCGTTGCCAGGGAGAGAGGCTACACCTTC.

This clonotype has at least ten counts. J is TRBJ1-1 and V is TRBV7-6; D not certain. This CDR3 spans 13 amino acids. Germline CDR1 SGHVS, CDR2 FNYEAQ. Between the trimmed V and J ends, which lost 5 bases and 4 bases, there was a span of 11 bases. The CDR3 region has the DNA TGTGCCAGCAGCCACCGCGGGTTCACTGAAGCTTTCTTT. It yields the protein CASSHRGFTEAFF.

This clonotype came up a few times. This chain uses TRBV7-6 with TRBJ1-2, with TRBD1 identical over 8 bases. Germline V gene sequence: CDR1 SGHVS, CDR2 FNYEAQ. This CDR3 is 16 amino acids long. V lost 0 bases, J lost 6 bases, and 9 bases stayed unmatched. In DNA form, the CDR3 reads TGTGCCAGCAGCTTAGCGGGCCCACAGGGGGTTGATGGCTACACCTTC. Translated: CASSLAGPQGVDGYTF.

The V gene is TRBV7-9, the J gene TRBJ1-4; unclear D gene. CDR1 and CDR2 (germline): SEHNR, FQNEAQ (reference sequence). The CDR3 has 13 amino acids. V lost 5 bases, J lost 8 bases, and 12 bases lay in between. This CDR3 reads CASSPAGREKLFF. The CDR3 nucleotides are TGTGCCAGCAGCCCCGCGGGTCGGGAAAAACTGTTTTTT.